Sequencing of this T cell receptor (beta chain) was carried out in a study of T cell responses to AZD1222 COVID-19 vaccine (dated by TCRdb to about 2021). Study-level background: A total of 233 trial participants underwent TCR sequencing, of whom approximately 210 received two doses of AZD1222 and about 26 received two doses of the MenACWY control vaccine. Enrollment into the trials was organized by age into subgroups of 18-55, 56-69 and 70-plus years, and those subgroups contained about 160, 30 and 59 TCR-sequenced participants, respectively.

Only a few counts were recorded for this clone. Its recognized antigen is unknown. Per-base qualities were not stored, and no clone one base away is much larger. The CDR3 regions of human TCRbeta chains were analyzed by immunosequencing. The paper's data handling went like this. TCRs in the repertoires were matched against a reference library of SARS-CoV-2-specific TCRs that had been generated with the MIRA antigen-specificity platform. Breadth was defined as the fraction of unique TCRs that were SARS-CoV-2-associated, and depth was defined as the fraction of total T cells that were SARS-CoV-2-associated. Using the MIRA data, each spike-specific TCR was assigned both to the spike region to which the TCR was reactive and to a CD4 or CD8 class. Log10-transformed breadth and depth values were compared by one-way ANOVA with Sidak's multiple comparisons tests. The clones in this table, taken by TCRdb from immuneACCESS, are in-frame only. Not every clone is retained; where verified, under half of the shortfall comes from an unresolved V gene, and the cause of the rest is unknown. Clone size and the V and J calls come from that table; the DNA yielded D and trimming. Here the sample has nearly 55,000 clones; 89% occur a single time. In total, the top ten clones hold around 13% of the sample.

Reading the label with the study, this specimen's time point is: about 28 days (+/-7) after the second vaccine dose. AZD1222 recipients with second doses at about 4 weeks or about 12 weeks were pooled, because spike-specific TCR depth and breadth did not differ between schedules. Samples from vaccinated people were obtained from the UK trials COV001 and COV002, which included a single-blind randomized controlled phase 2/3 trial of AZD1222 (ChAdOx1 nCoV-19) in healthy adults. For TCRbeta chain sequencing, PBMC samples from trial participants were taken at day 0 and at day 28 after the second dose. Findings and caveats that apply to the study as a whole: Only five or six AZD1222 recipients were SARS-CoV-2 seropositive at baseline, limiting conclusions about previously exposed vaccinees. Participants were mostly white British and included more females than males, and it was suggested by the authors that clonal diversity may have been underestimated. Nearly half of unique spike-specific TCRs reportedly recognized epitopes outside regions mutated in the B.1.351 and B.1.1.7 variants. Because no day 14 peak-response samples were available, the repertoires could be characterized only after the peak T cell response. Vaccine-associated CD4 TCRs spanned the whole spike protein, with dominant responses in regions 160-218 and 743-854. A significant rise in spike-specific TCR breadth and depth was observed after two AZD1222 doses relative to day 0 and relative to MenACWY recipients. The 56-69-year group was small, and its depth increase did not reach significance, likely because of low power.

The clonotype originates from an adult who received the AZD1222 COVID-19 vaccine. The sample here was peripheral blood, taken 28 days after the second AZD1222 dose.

The CDR3 protein sequence reads: CASSPMPTEAFF. The nucleotide sequence reads as follows: TGTGCCAGCAGCCCCATGCCCACTGAAGCTTTCTTT. The sequence is built from TRBV7-8 and TRBJ1-1; the D gene is not confidently resolved. The V end loses 5 bases and the J end loses 4 bases, and a stretch of 8 bases separates them. From cysteine to phenylalanine, the CDR3 is 12 amino acids long. Only CDR3 DNA is held: 36 bases, read in frame from base 1. As encoded in the germline V gene, CDR1 is SGHVS while CDR2 is FQNEAQ.